This T cell receptor (beta chain) is from a study of T cell responses to AZD1222 COVID-19 vaccine. Background on the study: Second-dose timings of about 4 or about 12 weeks were pooled.

Study-level results: Two doses of AZD1222 preceded a rise in Spike-specific TCR breadth and depth. Across spike, vaccine-associated CD4 TCRs were found, dominant at 160-218 and 743-854.

In germline, CDR1 is SGHNT, CDR2 YYREEE (reference sequence). Trimming removed 4 bases from V and 7 bases from J; junction bases left unmatched: 3. This CDR3 is 14 amino acids long. As regards this clone: Antigen: not known.

Assay: immunoSEQ multiplex PCR; the TCRdb copy retains only in-frame clones and omits some. In the table there are about 68,000 clones, about four fifths of which are singletons. The receptor was derived from an adult in good health. The rearrangement links TRBV5-4 to TRBJ1-6; 9 bases map to TRBD1. Sequences were derived from peripheral blood, sampled on day 0 of AZD1222 vaccination. CDR3 nucleotide sequence: TGTGCCAGCAGCCTGGGACAGGGAAATTCACCCCTCCACTTT. Translating it yields CASSLGQGNSPLHF.